This T cell receptor beta chain stems from a study of shared clonotypes between healthy human individuals. All of the donors resided in Nashville, Tennessee, and each was a Caucasian adult. Regarding the study as a whole: Depth was large, yet rarefaction showed that sorted-subset sequencing was incomplete.

Notes on this clone: Its antigen is not identified.

Execution of the assay was at deep level. The protocol was immunoSEQ multiplex PCR, while the TCRdb copy is restricted to in-frame clones and leaves out a portion. Here the sample spans about 1.5 million clones, 95% to 99% being singletons. The CDR3 runs 14 residues. CDR1 and CDR2 from the germline V gene are GTSNPN and SVGIG (reference sequence). Trimming cost V 3 bases and J 6 bases; bases outside gene matches: 8. Sequenced input: naive CD4+ T cells sorted from blood. Subset indicated: CD45RA+ positively selected. The chain combines TRBV30 with TRBJ2-3, with 8 bases matching TRBD2. This TCR derives from a young man in good health. CDR3 bases: TGTGCCTGGAGACGCGGGCTAGCGGGCGATACGCAGTATTTT. Its translation is CAWRRGLAGDTQYF.